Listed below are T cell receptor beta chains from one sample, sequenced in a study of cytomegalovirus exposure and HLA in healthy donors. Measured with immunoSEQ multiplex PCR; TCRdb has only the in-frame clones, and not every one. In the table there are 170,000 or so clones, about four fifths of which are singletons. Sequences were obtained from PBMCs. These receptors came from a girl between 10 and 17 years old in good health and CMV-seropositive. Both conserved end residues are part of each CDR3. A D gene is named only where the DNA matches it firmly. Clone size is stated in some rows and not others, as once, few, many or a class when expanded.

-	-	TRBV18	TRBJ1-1	TGTGCCAGCTCATTTGACAGGAACACTGAAGCTTTCTTT	CASSFDRNTEAFF
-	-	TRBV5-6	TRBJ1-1	TGTGCCAGCAGCTTAGGGACAACTGAAGCTTTCTTT	CASSLGTTEAFF
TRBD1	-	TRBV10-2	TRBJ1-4	TGCGCCAGCAGGGACAGGGGCTCTAAAGCTGGTGAAAAACTGTTTTTT	CASRDRGSKAGEKLFF
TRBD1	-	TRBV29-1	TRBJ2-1	TGCAGCGTAAGAAGGGACAGGGGTATGAATGAGCAGTTCTTC	CSVRRDRGMNEQFF
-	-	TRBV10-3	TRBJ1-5	TGTGCCATCAGTGAGGATCAGTTAAGCAATCAGCCCCAGCATTTT	CAISEDQLSNQPQHF
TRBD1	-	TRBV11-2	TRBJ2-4	TGTGCCAGCAGCCCCCGGGACAGGGAGGTTCAGTACTTC	CASSPRDREVQYF
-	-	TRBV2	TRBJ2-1	TGTGCCAGCAGTGTCCCCTCCGGGGGACGATCCTACAATGAGCAGTTCTTC	CASSVPSGGRSYNEQFF
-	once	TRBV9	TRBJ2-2	TGTGCCAGCAGCCCCCAGGAAGGGGTCCACACCGGGGAGCTGTTTTTT	CASSPQEGVHTGELFF
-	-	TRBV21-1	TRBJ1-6	TGTGCCAGCAGCAAAGGAATGGAACAGGGGGGATTCTATAATTCACCCCTCCACTTT	CASSKGMEQGGFYNSPLHF
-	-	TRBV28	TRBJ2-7	TGTGCCAGCAGTTTAGGCCCAGGGCTTTTTAGCTCCTACGAGCAGTACTTC	CASSLGPGLFSSYEQYF
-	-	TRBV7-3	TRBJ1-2	TGTGCCAGCAGCTTAACGTGGCAGGATGGAGGCTACACCTTC	CASSLTWQDGGYTF
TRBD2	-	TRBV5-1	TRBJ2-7	TGCGCCAGCAGCCCGCGGACGGGACTAGCTGAGTACGAGCAGTACTTC	CASSPRTGLAEYEQYF
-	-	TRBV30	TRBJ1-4	TGTGCCTGGAGTGTTTGGGGGGGGCGGCTTAATGAAAAACTGTTTTTT	CAWSVWGGRLNEKLFF
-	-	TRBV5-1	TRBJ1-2	TGCGCCAGCAGCTTGGCCCGGACAGTCGGTCCTGGCTACACCTTC	CASSLARTVGPGYTF
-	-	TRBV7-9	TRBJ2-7	TGTGCCAGCAGCGGGCGGACAGTCTACGAGCAGTACTTC	CASSGRTVYEQYF
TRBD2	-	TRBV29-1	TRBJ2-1	TGCAGCGTTGTAGCGGCCGGGGGGTCGGAAAGACTCGATGAGCAGTTCTTC	CSVVAAGGSERLDEQFF
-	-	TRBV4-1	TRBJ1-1	TGCGCCAGCAGCCAAGTTGGAGGGAACACTGAAGCTTTCTTT	CASSQVGGNTEAFF
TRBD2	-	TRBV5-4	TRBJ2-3	TGTGCCAGCAGCTCGACTAGCGGGCACGCAGATACGCAGTATTTT	CASSSTSGHADTQYF
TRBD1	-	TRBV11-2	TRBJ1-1	TGTGCCAGCAGCCCAGGGGGCAGGCGCACTGAAGCTTTCTTT	CASSPGGRRTEAFF
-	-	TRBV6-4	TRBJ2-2	TGTGCCAGCAGTGGGACAAACACCGGGGAGCTGTTTTTT	CASSGTNTGELFF
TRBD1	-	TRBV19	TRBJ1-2	TGTGCCAGTAGTATACGCGGACCAAGACAGGGCTCGAACTATGGCTACACCTTC	CASSIRGPRQGSNYGYTF
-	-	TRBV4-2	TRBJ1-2	TGTGCCAGCAGTCCGGGGGGGACTAACTATGGCTACACCTTC	CASSPGGTNYGYTF
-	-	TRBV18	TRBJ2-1	TGTGCCAGCTCACCGGGGAGAATCTCCAATGAGCAGTTCTTC	CASSPGRISNEQFF
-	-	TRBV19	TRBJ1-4	TGTGCCAGTAGTATACAGGGTGAGGAAAAACTGTTTTTT	CASSIQGEEKLFF
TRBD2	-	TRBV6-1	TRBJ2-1	TGTGCCAGCAGTGAAGGAGTAGCGGGGGGGCCTTATCCGTTCTTC	CASSEGVAGGPYPFF
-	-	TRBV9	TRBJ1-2	TGTGCCAGCAGCGTAGGGATCACAGACAACTATGGCTACACCTTC	CASSVGITDNYGYTF
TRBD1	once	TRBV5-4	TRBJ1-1	TGTGCCAGCAGCGCGGGACAGAGAGACACTGAAGCTTTCTTT	CASSAGQRDTEAFF
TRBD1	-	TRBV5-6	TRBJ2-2	TGTGCCAGCAGCTTGTGGTTCTGGACAGGGGGCTCAGGGACCGGGGAGCTGTTTTTT	CASSLWFWTGGSGTGELFF
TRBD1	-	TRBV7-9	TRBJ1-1	TGTGCCAGCAGCCCCCAGGGGGCGCGGAACACTGAAGCTTTCTTT	CASSPQGARNTEAFF
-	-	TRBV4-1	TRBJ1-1	TGCGCCAGCAGCCAAGGGACAGCTGAAGCTTTCTTT	CASSQGTAEAFF
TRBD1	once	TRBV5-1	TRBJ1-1	TGCGCCAGCAGCGCCCGACAGGGAAACCCCACTGAAGCTTTCTTT	CASSARQGNPTEAFF
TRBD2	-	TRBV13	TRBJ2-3	TGTGCCAGCAGCTTAGGCTCGGGGGGAGGTCCAGATACGCAGTATTTT	CASSLGSGGGPDTQYF
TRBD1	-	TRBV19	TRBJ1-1	TGTGCCAGTAGTCCAAGGGCAGGACAGGGGTCGTATGCTTTCTTT	CASSPRAGQGSYAFF
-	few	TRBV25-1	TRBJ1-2	TGTGCCAGCAGTGAAGGGGGCAGGGTGAACTATGGCTACACCTTC	CASSEGGRVNYGYTF
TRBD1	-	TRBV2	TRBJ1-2	TGTGCCAGCAGCCCCCAGGGACAGGCGGGTGGCTACACCTTC	CASSPQGQAGGYTF
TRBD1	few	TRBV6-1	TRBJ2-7	TGTGCCAGCAGTGCCTGGACAGGGTACGAGCAGTACTTC	CASSAWTGYEQYF
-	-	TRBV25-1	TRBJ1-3	TGTGCCAGCAAGCTGTCCGGAAACACCATATATTTT	CASKLSGNTIYF
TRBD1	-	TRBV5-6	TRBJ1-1	TGTGCCAGCAGCTTGATGGCTTTTAGGCAGGGGGACACTGAAGCTTTCTTT	CASSLMAFRQGDTEAFF
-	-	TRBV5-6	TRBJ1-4	TGTGCCAGCAGCTTGTGGGTCGCCGGGGAAAAACTGTTTTTT	CASSLWVAGEKLFF
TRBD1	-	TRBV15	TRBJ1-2	TGTGCCACCAGCAGAGATCGGCGGCAGGGGGCGAATGGCTACACCTTC	CATSRDRRQGANGYTF
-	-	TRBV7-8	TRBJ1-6	TGTGCCAGCAGCTTACAGGCGACTAATTCACCCCTCCACTTT	CASSLQATNSPLHF
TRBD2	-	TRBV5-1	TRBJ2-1	TGCGCCAGCAGCTTTGAGCGGGGTGACAATGAGCAGTTCTTC	CASSFERGDNEQFF
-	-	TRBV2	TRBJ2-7	TGTGCCAGCAGGCTCGAGATATACGGCTCCTACGAGCAGTACTTC	CASRLEIYGSYEQYF
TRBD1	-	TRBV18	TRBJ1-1	TGTGCCAGCTCACCCAGGGGGGACACTGAAGCTTTCTTT	CASSPRGDTEAFF
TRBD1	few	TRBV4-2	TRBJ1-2	TGTGCCAGCAGCCCTGAGGACAGGGGGCACCCCAACTATGGCTACACCTTC	CASSPEDRGHPNYGYTF